This T cell receptor beta chain originates from a study of blood T cell repertoires in COVID-19. Looking at the study overall: Material from acute and convalescent COVID-19 was sourced from the United States, Italy and Spain. T cells, B-cell-depleted T cells, or PBMCs provided the cDNA or gDNA that served as material.

TCRdb's table, derived via immunoSEQ multiplex PCR, lists solely in-frame clones and lacks some. The data show approximately 290,000 clones, with approximately 86% seen just once and approximately 2.4% held by the top ten. V lost 3 bases, J lost 9 bases, and 9 bases lay in between. This CDR3 is built from 12 residues. The sample consisted of peripheral blood. This chain links TRBV12-3 or TRBV12-4 with TRBJ2-1; TRBD2 might be the D (6 bases). This TCR came from a man aged 18 to 30 with active or convalescent COVID-19. CDR3 sequence reads: CASSFGGGEQFF. The CDR3 DNA sequence: TGTGCCAGCAGTTTTGGGGGAGGTGAGCAGTTCTTC.